Described below is a single T cell receptor (beta chain) sequence and its context. TCRdb recomputed calls from the 5' RACE reads with MiXCR, one row per CDR3 protein. The repertoire has about 64,000 distinct CDR3 sequences, roughly 13% of them found once; the top ten carry about 1.3%. This specimen belongs to a study of early T cells in non-severe SARS-CoV-2 infection. The germline gives CDR1 SGHTA, CDR2 FQGNSA. The CDR3 sequence is 15 residues long. The germline V and J ends were trimmed by 1 base and 4 bases, with 8 bases remaining between them. The rearrangement uses TRBV7-2 and TRBJ2-6; weak D call: TRBD1 (5 bases). The sequence was obtained from an adult who was a healthcare worker with PCR-confirmed SARS-CoV-2 infection or an uninfected control (not recorded which). The sample here was whole blood, taken at baseline. The DNA of the CDR3 is TGTGCCAGCAGCTTAGTGGGGCAGGGGGCCAACGTCCTGACTTTC. Translation gives CASSLVGQGANVLTF.